This TCR beta chain was found in a study of blood T cell repertoires in COVID-19. Looking at the study overall: Sites across the United States, Italy and Spain contributed samples from acute and convalescent COVID-19.

Generated by immunoSEQ multiplex PCR, the TCRdb table keeps only in-frame clones and is missing some. The table includes approximately 250,000 clones, approximately 82% detected once. The J segment lost 6 bases and the V segment lost 3 bases, leaving 3 bases of the junction unmatched. The CDR3 covers 15 residues. The germline CDR1 and CDR2 sequences are SEHNR and FQNEAQ (reference sequence). What was sequenced was peripheral blood. The chain joins TRBV7-9 to TRBJ2-1; 12 bases line up with TRBD2. The sequence came from a woman in her thirties or forties who had recovered from COVID-19. In DNA form, the CDR3 reads TGTGCCAGCAGCTTGCTAGCGGGGGGGCCCAATGAGCAGTTCTTC. Protein: CASSLLAGGPNEQFF.